This T cell receptor beta chain was retrieved from a study of CD8+ T cells in alopecia areata. Germline loops: CDR1 SQVTM, CDR2 ANQGSEA. Trimming took 0 bases from V and 2 from J, leaving 26 bases between them. The CDR3 is 19 residues long. RNA, once extracted, was reverse transcribed into cDNA for use as the sequencing template. The assay was immunoSEQ multiplex PCR, and TCRdb's table has in-frame clones only and misses some. Here the sample spans about 3,600 clones, 60% to 75% being singletons. Study-wide findings and caveats: When scalp samples are sequenced, resident alphabeta T cells of normal skin are also captured.

Details on this clone: Its antigen is currently unknown.

This TCR was recovered from a human donor in good health. The chain recombines TRBV29-1 with TRBJ2-7; D perhaps matches TRBD1 (5 bases). Sample: skin. The CDR3 DNA reads as TGCAGCGTTGAAGATATCCTACTCTCAACCCAGGGCTTTACCTACGAGCAGTACTTC. Protein product: CSVEDILLSTQGFTYEQYF.